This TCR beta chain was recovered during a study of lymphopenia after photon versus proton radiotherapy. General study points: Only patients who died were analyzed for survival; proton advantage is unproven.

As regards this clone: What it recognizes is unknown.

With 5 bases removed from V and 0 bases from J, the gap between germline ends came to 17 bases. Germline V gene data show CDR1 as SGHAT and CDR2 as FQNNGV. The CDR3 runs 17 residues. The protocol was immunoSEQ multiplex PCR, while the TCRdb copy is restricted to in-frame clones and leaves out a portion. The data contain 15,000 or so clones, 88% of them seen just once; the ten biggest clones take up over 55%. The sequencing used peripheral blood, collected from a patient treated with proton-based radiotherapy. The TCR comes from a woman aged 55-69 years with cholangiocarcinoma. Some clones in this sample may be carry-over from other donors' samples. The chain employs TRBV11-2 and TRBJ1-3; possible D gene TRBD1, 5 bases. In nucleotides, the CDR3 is TGTGCCAGCAGCCCCCGACCGAGGGGCGTCTCTGGAAACACCATATATTTT. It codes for CASSPRPRGVSGNTIYF.